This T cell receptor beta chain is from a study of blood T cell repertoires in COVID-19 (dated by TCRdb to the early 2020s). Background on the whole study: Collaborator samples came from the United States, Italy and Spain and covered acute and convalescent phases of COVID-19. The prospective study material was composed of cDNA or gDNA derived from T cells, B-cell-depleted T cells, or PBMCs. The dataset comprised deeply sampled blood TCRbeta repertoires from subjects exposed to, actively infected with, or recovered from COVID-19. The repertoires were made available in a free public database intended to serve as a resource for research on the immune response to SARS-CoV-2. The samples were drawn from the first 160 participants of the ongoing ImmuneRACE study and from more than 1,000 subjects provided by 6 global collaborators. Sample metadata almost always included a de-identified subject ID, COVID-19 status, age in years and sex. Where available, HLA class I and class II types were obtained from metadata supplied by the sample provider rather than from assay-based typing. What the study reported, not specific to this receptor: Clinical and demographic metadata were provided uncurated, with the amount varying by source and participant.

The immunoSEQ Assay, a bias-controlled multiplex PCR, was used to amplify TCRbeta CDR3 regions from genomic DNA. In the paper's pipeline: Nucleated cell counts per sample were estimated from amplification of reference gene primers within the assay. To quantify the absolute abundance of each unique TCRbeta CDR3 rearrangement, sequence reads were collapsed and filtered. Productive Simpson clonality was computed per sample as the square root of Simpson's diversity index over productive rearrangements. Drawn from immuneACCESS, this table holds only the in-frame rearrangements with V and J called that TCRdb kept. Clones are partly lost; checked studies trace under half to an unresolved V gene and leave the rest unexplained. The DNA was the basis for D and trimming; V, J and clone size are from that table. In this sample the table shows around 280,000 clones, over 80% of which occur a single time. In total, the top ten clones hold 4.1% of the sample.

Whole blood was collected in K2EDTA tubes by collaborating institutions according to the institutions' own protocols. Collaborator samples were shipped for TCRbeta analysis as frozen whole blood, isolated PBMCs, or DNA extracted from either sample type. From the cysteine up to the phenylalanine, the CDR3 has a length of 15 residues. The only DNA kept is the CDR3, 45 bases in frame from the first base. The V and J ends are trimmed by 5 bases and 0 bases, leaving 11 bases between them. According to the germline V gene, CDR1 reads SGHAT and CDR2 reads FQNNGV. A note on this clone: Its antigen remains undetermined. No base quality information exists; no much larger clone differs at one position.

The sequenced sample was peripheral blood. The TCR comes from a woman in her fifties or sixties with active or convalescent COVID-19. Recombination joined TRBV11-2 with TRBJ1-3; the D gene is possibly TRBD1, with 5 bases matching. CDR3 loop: CASSGRQISGNTIYF. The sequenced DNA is TGTGCCAGCAGCGGACGACAGATCTCTGGAAACACCATATATTTT.